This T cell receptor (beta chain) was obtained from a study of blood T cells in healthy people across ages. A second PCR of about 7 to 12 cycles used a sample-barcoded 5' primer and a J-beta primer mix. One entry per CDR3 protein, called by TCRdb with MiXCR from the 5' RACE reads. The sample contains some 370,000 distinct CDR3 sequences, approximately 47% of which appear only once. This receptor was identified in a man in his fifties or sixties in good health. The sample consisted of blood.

CDR3 loop: CASSLGASPLHF. The CDR3 DNA sequence: TGTGCCAGCAGTTTAGGCGCTTCACCCCTCCACTTT. The chain links TRBV27 to TRBJ1-6; D is unclear. Looked up from germline, CDR1 is MNHEY and CDR2 is SMNVEV (reference sequence). CDR3 length: 12 amino acids. Trimming shortened V by 2 bases and J by 9 bases, and 5 bases separated the two germline ends.